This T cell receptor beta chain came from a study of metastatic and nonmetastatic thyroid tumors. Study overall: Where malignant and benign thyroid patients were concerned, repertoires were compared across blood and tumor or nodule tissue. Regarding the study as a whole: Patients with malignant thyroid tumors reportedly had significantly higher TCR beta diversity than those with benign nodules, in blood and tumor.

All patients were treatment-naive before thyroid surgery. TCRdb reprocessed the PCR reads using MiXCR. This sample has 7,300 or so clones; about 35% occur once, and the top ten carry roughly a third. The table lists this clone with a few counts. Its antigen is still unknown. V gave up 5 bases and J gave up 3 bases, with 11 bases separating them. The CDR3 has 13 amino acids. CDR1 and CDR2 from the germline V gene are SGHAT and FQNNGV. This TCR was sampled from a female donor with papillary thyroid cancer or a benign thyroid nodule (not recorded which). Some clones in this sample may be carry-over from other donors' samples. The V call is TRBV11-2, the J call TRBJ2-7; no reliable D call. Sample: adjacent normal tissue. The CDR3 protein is CASSRTFNYEQYF. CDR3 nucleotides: TGTGCCAGCAGCCGGACGTTTAACTACGAGCAGTACTTC.